This T cell receptor (beta chain) was identified during a study of cytomegalovirus exposure and HLA in healthy donors. Study in general: Genetic ancestry analysis placed more than 80% of the 300 to 500 donors that were genotyped in the Caucasian-associated cluster. General study points: Among the sequence variants, a highly shared cluster was likely an artifact of sequencing. A list of 164 TCR beta chains associated with cytomegalovirus was given.

Healthy bone marrow donors made up the donors. The PCR used 60 Vbeta and 13 Jbeta primers. Data came from immunoSEQ multiplex PCR; TCRdb stores just in-frame clones and leaves some out. Seen here are under 140,000 clones, 76% observed once, and the top ten hold 13%. Points on this clone: Its antigen is still unknown.

Source material: PBMCs. The clonotype originates from a man aged 30-40 years in good health and CMV-seropositive.

The CDR3 bases are TGTGCCAGCAGTGGGGGCGGGGGCACGTACAATGAGCAGTTCTTC. Translation: CASSGGGGTYNEQFF. This chain joins TRBV2 and TRBJ2-1, with D maybe TRBD2 (7 bases). The ends were cut back, 4 bases at V and 4 bases at J, with 14 bases in the middle. CDR1 SNHLY and CDR2 FYNNEI come from the germline V gene. The CDR3 is 15 amino acids.